The present TCR beta chain was sequenced within a study of post-analysis software for immune sequencing data. The study's findings and limits: For normalized Chao1 diversity, multiple sclerosis patients scored significantly lower than controls did.

This clonotype has a handful of counts. Its specificity is not known. Prepared TCR beta cDNA libraries contained unique molecular identifiers. TCRdb itself ran the PCR reads through MiXCR, one entry per CDR3 protein. The sample has under 200,000 distinct CDR3 sequences, 35% to 40% seen once. Germline trimming cut 7 bases from V and 7 bases from J; bases unmatched to any gene: 16. The CDR3 has 16 residues. The V gene's germline CDR1 is SGHVS and CDR2 FQNEAQ. The sequence was obtained from a girl aged 5-17 years with multiple sclerosis. The rearrangement joins TRBV7-8 to TRBJ2-5; TRBD2 agrees at 9 bases. The material was blood, obtained after autologous hematopoietic stem cell transplantation. Here the CDR3 DNA reads TGTGCCAGCATCCCGCAAGGAGCGGGAGGACTCAGGACCCAGTACTTC. It specifies CASIPQGAGGLRTQYF.